Sequencing of this TCR beta chain was carried out in a study of OX40 agonist ivuxolimab in advanced cancers. Study-level background: Patients received the agonistic anti-OX40 (CD134) antibody ivuxolimab. Patients achieving partial responses numbered three: one hepatocellular carcinoma case and two cutaneous melanoma cases.

In regard to this clone: Antigen unknown.

The V gene's germline CDR1 is SEHNR and CDR2 FQNEAQ (reference sequence). The CDR3 extends over 14 amino acids. J lost 7 bases, V lost 4 bases, and 9 bases had no gene match. Findings and caveats of the study: Fewer expanded clones were found on average in CD4+ than in CD8+ T cells.

TCRdb keeps only in-frame clones here, not all; method: immunoSEQ multiplex PCR. The sample contains about 82,000 clones, about 90% of which appear only once. A history of autoimmune disease or systemic immunosuppression excluded patients. The source of this sequence is an adult with an advanced solid tumor such as melanoma, head and neck, liver or kidney cancer. The material sequenced was CD4+ or CD8+ T cells sorted from blood, taken in a trial of the OX40 agonist ivuxolimab. The J gene is TRBJ2-7, the V gene TRBV7-9, with 8 bases matching TRBD1. This chain's CDR3 is CASSSWTGRLEQYF. The CDR3 DNA reads as TGTGCCAGCAGCTCCTGGACAGGGAGATTGGAGCAGTACTTC.